Following are 17 T cell receptor beta chains from one sample sequenced in a study of circulating CD8 cells and anti-PD-1 response in melanoma. The QIAseq Immune Repertoire TCR panel built the libraries from approximately 15 ng of total RNA. TCRdb reprocessed the reads via MiXCR and lists one record per CDR3 protein. The sample holds 150 to 200 distinct CDR3 sequences, around 20% seen once. From live CD3+CD8+TCRalphabeta+ cells, four PD-1 and/or TIGIT subsets were sorted. This material consisted of CD8+ T cells from PBMCs, taken at baseline or after one month of anti-PD-1 therapy (not recorded which). The receptor set was obtained from a human donor with melanoma.

Sample share makes this clonotype hyperexpanded. V usage is TRBV27 and J usage is TRBJ2-5; 8 bases are a match to TRBD2. Germline loops: CDR1 MNHEY, CDR2 SMNVEV (reference sequence). Losses at the gene ends were 6 bases for V and 5 bases for J; bases not matched to a gene: 14. This CDR3 has 16 amino acids. CDR3 protein: CASSQGLAGLEETQYF. The CDR3 DNA reads as TGTGCCAGCAGCCAAGGACTAGCCGGATTGGAGGAGACCCAGTACTTC.

The table lists this clonotype with a few counts. The chain combines TRBV2 with TRBJ2-1; no definite D call. The CDR3 sequence is 11 residues long. CDR1 and CDR2 from the germline V gene are SNHLY and FYNNEI. Trimming stripped 6 bases from V and 10 bases from J, with 10 bases between. In DNA, the CDR3 is TGTGCCAGCAGCTCCGGTTGGGAGCAGTTCTTC. The encoded protein is CASSSGWEQFF.

By share of the sample, this clonotype is large. The rearrangement joins TRBV27 to TRBJ2-5, with 12 bases fitting TRBD2. V gave up 5 bases and J gave up 2 bases; unmatched junction bases: 6. Germline V gene lookup returns CDR1 MNHEY and CDR2 SMNVEV (reference sequence). This CDR3 contains 16 residues. The CDR3 DNA reads TGTGCCAGCAGTGAGGGACTAGCGGGCTTACAAGAGACCCAGTACTTC. Amino acid sequence: CASSEGLAGLQETQYF.

This clonotype is medium-sized. One end of the junction does not line up with germline, which may come from a read error. V is TRBV29-1 and J is TRBJ2-3; D perhaps matches TRBD1 (6 bases). The CDR3 is 17 residues long. In germline, CDR1 is SQVTM, CDR2 ANQGSEA. The CDR3 DNA sequence: TGCAGTGTTGAAGGGGGATTCGAGGCCGATCTTCTCGATACGCAGTATTTT. Protein product: CSVEGGFEADLLDTQYF.

In this sample, this clonotype is large. The J gene is TRBJ2-1, the V gene TRBV24-1; D uncertain. V was trimmed by 5 bases and J by 6 bases, leaving 4 bases between them. The CDR3 is made up of 11 amino acids. Germline V gene data show CDR1 as KGHDR and CDR2 as SFDVKD. In DNA form, the CDR3 reads TGTGCCACCAGTGCGGGCAATGAGCAGTTCTTC. Protein product: CATSAGNEQFF.

Comment on this clonotype: One junction end does not reproduce the germline sequence, and a read error may be involved. V and J are TRBV2 and TRBJ2-3, with D possibly being TRBD1 or TRBD2 (5 bases each). The germline gives CDR1 SNHLY, CDR2 FYNNEI. There are 14 residues in the CDR3. The CDR3 loop reads CASTEGMITDTPYF. The DNA for the CDR3 is TGTGCCAGCACAGAGGGGATGATCACAGATACGCCGTATTTT.

Relative to its sample, this clonotype is medium-sized (0.01 to 0.1%). It may be a read error: a sequence one base away is much more abundant. The gene calls are TRBV24-1 and TRBJ2-1; D may be TRBD2 (5 bases). The CDR3 loop spans 11 amino acids. Trimming shortened V by 9 bases and J by 6 bases, and 8 bases separated the two germline ends. The germline V gene encodes CDR1 KGHDR and CDR2 SFDVKD. The DNA of the CDR3 is TGTGCCACCGGTGCGGGCAATGAGCAGTTCTTC. Protein sequence: CATGAGNEQFF.

This clonotype is large by share. The chain is built from TRBV27 and TRBJ2-1; D is uncertain. Looked up from germline, CDR1 is MNHEY and CDR2 is SMNVEV (reference sequence). CDR3 size: 14 residues. Trimming stripped 4 bases from V and 3 bases from J, with 10 bases between. CDR3 DNA sequence: TGTGCCAGCAGTTCAGATGCGAACTACAATGAGCAGTTCTTC. It specifies CASSSDANYNEQFF.

The V and J genes are TRBV7-3 and TRBJ2-3; 7 nucleotides agree with TRBD2. The junction had 7 bases not matched to a gene; V was cut back by 5 bases and J by 2 bases. The CDR3 runs 15 residues. Germline CDR1 and CDR2: SGHTA and FQGTGA. The CDR3 here is CASSQLASNTDTQYF. The CDR3 region has the DNA TGTGCCAGCAGCCAACTAGCGTCCAACACAGATACGCAGTATTTT.

This clonotype qualifies as large (0.1 to 1%). The chain carries TRBV19 and TRBJ2-1; D is possibly TRBD2 (6 bases). The CDR3 totals 15 residues. V lost 3 bases to trimming and J lost 4 bases, with 13 bases between them. Germline CDR1 and CDR2: LNHDA and SQIVND (reference sequence). The CDR3 DNA sequence: TGTGCCAGTAGTATCTCGGTAGCGGAGTACAATGAGCAGTTCTTC. Amino acid sequence: CASSISVAEYNEQFF.

This clonotype is deemed large. The V gene is TRBV28, the J gene TRBJ2-2; unclear D gene. V was trimmed by 5 bases and J by 2 bases, leaving 18 bases between them. The CDR3 consists of 17 residues. Germline CDR1 and CDR2: MDHEN and SYDVKM. The CDR3 here is CASSTLFRAANTGELFF. As DNA, the CDR3 is TGTGCCAGCAGTACCCTTTTTCGGGCGGCTAACACCGGGGAGCTGTTTTTT. The entire variable domain, with the rest obtained from reference TRBV28 and TRBJ2-2, is as follows: DVKVTQSSRYLVKRTGEKVFLECVQDMDHENMFWYRQDPGLGLRLIYFSYDVKMKEKGDIPEGYSVSREKKERFSLILESASTNQTSMYLCASSTLFRAANTGELFFGEGSRLTVL.

This clonotype is termed medium-sized. Here the CDR3 DNA reads TGTGCCAGTAGTAGCTGGACTAGCGGGGGTAATGAGCAGTTCTTC. Translated: CASSSWTSGGNEQFF. The chain links TRBV19 to TRBJ2-1, with 13 bases that match TRBD2. The junction had 4 bases not matched to a gene; V was cut back by 4 bases and J by 7 bases. There are 15 residues in the CDR3. Germline CDR1 and CDR2: LNHDA and SQIVND (reference sequence).

This clonotype is large within its sample. The chain employs TRBV27 and TRBJ2-5, with D possibly being TRBD2 (6 bases). V was pared by 5 bases and J by 5 bases, with 12 bases between. This CDR3 has 13 residues. CDR1 is MNHEY, CDR2 SMNVEV, per germline (reference sequence). CDR3 bases: TGTGCCAGCAGTCGGGAGAGGAGGGAGACCCAGTACTTC. Its translation: CASSRERRETQYF.

Only a few counts were recorded for this clonotype. CDR3 amino acids: CASSFELTGLSSYNEQFF. Written as DNA, the CDR3 is TGTGCCAGCAGCTTCGAGCTAACGGGCCTTAGCTCCTACAATGAGCAGTTCTTC. The chain couples TRBV11-2 to TRBJ2-1, with D uncertain. Trimming stripped 3 bases from V and 0 bases from J, with 18 bases between. The CDR3 consists of 18 residues. Germline V CDR1 and CDR2: SGHAT, FQNNGV.

By frequency in the sample, this clonotype is large. The CDR3: CASTLRLSSYNEQFF. In DNA form, the CDR3 reads TGTGCCAGCACCTTGAGGTTGAGTTCGTACAATGAGCAGTTCTTC. The rearrangement links TRBV28 to TRBJ2-1, with no clear D. Germline-derived CDR1 and CDR2 are MDHEN and SYDVKM. V was pared by 7 bases and J by 4 bases, with 17 bases between. The CDR3 spans 15 residues.

About this clonotype itself: This may stem from a read error, because a much larger clone lies one nucleotide away. It is likely a read error, because the conserved phenylalanine at the end of the CDR3 is missing. V gene TRBV28 combines with J gene TRBJ2-1; D gene uncertain. V was trimmed by 1 base and J by 3 bases, leaving 4 bases between them. CDR1 is MDHEN, CDR2 SYDVKM, per germline. CDR3 length equals 13 residues. CDR3 bases: TGTGCCAGCAGTTTATATGGCTACAATGAGCAGTTCTCC. It encodes CASSLYGYNEQFS.

This clonotype is large (0.1 to 1%) within its sample. The chain employs TRBV5-5 and TRBJ2-7, with D unclear. The CDR3 consists of 13 residues. Trimming shortened V by 3 bases and J by 6 bases, and 13 bases separated the two germline ends. Germline V gene sequence: CDR1 SGHKS, CDR2 YYEKEE (reference sequence). CDR3 in DNA: TGTGCCAGCAGCTCCCCCTTAATCAGCGAGCAGTACTTC. As protein: CASSSPLISEQYF.